This T cell receptor beta chain was sequenced in a study of T-cell reconstitution after alpha-beta-depleted transplantation in children. The germline CDR1 and CDR2 sequences are SGHDT and YYEEEE. The CDR3 consists of 17 residues. V was cut by 0 bases and J by 2 bases, with 18 bases left in between. Unique molecular identifiers were used to barcode this TCRbeta library. TCRdb passed the PCR reads through MiXCR, listing each CDR3 protein once. Among approximately 400,000 distinct CDR3 sequences listed, approximately 11% were seen once. This clonotype has ten or more counts. The input for sequencing was PBMCs from the stem cell graft donor, taken from the stem cell graft. The rearrangement uses TRBV5-6 and TRBJ2-7; D could derive from TRBD1 or TRBD2 (5 bases each). The TCR was taken from a human donor who donated a stem cell graft to a child with acute myeloid leukemia. CDR3 loop: CASSLAPSGTDAYEQYV. The CDR3 bases are TGTGCCAGCAGCTTGGCCCCATCCGGGACCGACGCCTACGAGCAGTACGTC.